The subject of this entry is one T cell receptor beta chain. Generated by immunoSEQ multiplex PCR, the TCRdb table keeps only in-frame clones and is missing some. The data contain tens of thousands of clones, about 96% of them singletons. This sample stems from a study of technical replicates of blood from a few donors. Trimming took 8 bases from V and 1 from J, leaving 12 bases between them. The CDR3 is made up of 13 amino acids. Germline CDR1 reads SQVTM; CDR2 reads ANQGSEA. Sample: T cells isolated from PBMCs. This TCR derives from a human donor in good health. This chain uses TRBV29-1 with TRBJ1-5; D is perhaps TRBD1 (5 bases). CDR3 region: CSRRQPSNQPQHF. The CDR3 DNA reads TGCAGCCGACGACAGCCAAGCAATCAGCCCCAGCATTTT.